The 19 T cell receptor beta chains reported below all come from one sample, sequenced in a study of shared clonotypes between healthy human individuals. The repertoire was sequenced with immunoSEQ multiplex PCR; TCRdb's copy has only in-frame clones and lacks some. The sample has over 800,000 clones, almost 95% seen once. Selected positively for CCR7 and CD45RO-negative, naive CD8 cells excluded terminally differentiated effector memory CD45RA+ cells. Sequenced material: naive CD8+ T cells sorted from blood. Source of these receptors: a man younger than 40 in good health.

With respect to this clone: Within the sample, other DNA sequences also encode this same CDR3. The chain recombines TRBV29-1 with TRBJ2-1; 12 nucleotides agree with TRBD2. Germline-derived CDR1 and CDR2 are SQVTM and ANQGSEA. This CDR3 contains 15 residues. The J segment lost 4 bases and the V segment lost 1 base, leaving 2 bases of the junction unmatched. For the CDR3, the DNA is TGCAGCGTTGAAGGCCTAGCGGGAGGGTACAATGAGCAGTTCTTC. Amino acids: CSVEGLAGGYNEQFF.

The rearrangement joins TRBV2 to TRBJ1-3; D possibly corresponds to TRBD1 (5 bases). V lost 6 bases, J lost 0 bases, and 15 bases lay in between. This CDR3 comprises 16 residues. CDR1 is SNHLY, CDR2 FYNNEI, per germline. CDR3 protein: CASSVIQATSGNTIYF. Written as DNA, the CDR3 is TGTGCCAGCAGCGTAATACAGGCGACCTCTGGAAACACCATATATTTT.

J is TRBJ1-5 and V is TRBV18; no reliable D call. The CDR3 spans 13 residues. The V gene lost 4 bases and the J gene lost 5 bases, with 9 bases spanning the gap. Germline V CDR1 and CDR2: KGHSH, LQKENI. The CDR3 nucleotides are TGTGCCAGCTCACTGGGAATTGATCAGCCCCAGCATTTT. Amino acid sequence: CASSLGIDQPQHF. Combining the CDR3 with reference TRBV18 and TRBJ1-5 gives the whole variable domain NAGVMQNPRHLVRRRGQEARLRCSPMKGHSHVYWYRQLPEEGLKFMVYLQKENIIDESGMPKERFSAEFPKEGPSILRIQQVVRGDSAAYFCASSLGIDQPQHFGDGTRLSIL.

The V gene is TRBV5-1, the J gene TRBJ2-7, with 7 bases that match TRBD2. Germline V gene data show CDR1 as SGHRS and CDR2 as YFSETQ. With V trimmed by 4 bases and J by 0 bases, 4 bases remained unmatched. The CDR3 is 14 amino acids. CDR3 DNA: TGCGCCAGCAGCCCAGCGGGGCTCTCCTACGAGCAGTACTTC. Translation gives CASSPAGLSYEQYF.

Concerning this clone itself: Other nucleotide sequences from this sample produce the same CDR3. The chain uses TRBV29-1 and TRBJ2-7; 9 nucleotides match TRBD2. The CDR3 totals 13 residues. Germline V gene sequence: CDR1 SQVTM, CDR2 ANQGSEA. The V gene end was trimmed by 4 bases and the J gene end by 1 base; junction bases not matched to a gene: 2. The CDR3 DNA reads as TGCAGCGTTGTGGCGGGAGGGTCCTACGAGCAGTACTTC. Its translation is CSVVAGGSYEQYF.

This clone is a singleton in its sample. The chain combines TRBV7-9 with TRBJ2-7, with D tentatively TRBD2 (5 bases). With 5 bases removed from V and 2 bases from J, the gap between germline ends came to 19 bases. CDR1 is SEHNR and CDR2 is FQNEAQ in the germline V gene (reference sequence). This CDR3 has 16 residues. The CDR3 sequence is CASSPPGGPSTYEQYF. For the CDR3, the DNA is TGTGCCAGCAGCCCGCCCGGCGGGCCTTCGACCTACGAGCAGTACTTC.

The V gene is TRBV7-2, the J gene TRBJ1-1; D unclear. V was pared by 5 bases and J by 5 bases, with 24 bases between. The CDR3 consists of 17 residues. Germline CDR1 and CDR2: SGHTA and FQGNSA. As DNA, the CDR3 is TGTGCCAGCAGCGACGACGCTCCCCACAATTGGGGTACTGAAGCTTTCTTT. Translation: CASSDDAPHNWGTEAFF.

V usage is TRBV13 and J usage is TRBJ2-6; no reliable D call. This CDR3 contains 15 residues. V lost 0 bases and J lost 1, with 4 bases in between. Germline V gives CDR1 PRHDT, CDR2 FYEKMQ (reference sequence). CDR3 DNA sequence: TGTGCCAGCAGCTTAGGAGGGTCTGGGGCCAACGTCCTGACTTTC. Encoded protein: CASSLGGSGANVLTF.

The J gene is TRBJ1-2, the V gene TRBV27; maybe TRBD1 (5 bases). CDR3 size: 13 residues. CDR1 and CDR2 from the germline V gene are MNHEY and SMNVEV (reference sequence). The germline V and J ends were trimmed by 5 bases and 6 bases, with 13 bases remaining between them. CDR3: CASSGAGTHGYTF. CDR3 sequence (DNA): TGTGCCAGCAGTGGGGCCGGGACTCATGGCTACACCTTC.

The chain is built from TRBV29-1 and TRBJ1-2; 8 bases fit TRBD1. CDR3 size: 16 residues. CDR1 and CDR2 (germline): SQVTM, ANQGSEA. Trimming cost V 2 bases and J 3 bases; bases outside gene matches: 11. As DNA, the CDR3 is TGCAGCGTTGAAAGTGGGCCTGGGACAGGCGACTATGGCTACACCTTC. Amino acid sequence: CSVESGPGTGDYGYTF.

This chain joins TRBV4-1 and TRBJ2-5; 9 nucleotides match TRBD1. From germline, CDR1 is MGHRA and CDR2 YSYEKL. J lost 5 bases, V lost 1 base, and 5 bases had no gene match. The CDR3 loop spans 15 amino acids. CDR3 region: CASSQAPGQGETQYF. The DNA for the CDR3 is TGCGCCAGCAGCCAAGCCCCGGGACAGGGTGAGACCCAGTACTTC.

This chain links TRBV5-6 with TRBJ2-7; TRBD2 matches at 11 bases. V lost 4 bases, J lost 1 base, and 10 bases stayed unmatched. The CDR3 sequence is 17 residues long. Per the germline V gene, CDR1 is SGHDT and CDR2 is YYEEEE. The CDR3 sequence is CASSPKPGLAVSYEQYF. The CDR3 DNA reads TGTGCCAGCAGCCCCAAACCGGGACTAGCGGTTTCCTACGAGCAGTACTTC.

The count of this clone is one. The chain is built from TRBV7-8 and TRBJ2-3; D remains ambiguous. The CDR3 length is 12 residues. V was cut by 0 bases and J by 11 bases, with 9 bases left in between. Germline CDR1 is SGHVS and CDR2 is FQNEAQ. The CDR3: CASSLAPGVQYF. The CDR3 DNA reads TGTGCCAGCAGCTTAGCGCCGGGTGTGCAGTATTTT. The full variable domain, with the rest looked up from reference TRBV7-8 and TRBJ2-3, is GAGVSQSPRYKVAKRGQDVALRCDPISGHVSLFWYQQALGQGPEFLTYFQNEAQLDKSGLPSDRFFAERPEGSVSTLKIQRTQQEDSAVYLCASSLAPGVQYFGPGTRLTVL.

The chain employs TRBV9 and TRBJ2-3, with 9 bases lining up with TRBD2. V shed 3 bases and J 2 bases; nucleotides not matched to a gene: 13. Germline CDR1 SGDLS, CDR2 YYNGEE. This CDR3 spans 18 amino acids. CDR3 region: CASSASTAGGGSTDTQYF. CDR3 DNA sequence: TGTGCCAGCAGCGCTAGTACAGCGGGAGGAGGGTCCACAGATACGCAGTATTTT.

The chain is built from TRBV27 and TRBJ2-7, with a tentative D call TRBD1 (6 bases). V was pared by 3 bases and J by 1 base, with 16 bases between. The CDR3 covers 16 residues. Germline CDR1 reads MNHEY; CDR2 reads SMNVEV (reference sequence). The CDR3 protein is CASSFSSGDTSYEQYF. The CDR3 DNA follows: TGTGCCAGCAGTTTTTCTTCAGGGGACACTTCCTACGAGCAGTACTTC.

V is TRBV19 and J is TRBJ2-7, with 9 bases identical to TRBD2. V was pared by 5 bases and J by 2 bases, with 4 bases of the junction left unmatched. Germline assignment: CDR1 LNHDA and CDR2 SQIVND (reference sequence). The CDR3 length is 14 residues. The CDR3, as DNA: TGTGCCAGTAGTGTTCTAGCGGGACCCTACGAGCAGTACTTC. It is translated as CASSVLAGPYEQYF.

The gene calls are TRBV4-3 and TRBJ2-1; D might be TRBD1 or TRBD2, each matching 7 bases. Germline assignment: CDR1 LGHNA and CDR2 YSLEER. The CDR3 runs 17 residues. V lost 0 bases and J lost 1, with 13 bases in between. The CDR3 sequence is CASSQDFRGGSYNEQFF. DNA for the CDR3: TGCGCCAGCAGCCAAGATTTCAGGGGGGGGTCCTACAATGAGCAGTTCTTC.

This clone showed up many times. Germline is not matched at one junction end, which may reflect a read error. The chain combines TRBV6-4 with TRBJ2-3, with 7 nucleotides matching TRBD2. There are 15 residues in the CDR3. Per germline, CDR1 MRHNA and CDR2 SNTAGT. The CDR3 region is CATSGTAGSADTQYF. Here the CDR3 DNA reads TGTGCCACCAGTGGTACAGCGGGATCAGCAGATACGCAGTATTTT.

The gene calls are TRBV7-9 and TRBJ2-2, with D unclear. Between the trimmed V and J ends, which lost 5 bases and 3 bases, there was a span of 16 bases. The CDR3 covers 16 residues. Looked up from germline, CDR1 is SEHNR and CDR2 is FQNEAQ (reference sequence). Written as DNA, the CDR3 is TGTGCCAGCAGCCTAAGGGTGCATGGGTACACCGGGGAGCTGTTTTTT. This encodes CASSLRVHGYTGELFF.